The 12 T cell receptor beta chains in this list originate from one sample, sequenced in a study of shared T cell receptors in the human thymus. Only in-frame clones appear in the TCRdb table, and some are missing; sequencing was by immunoSEQ multiplex PCR. Of about 400,000 clones in the sample, just under 95% were seen once. The sequenced sample consisted of thymocytes. These receptors were collected from a human donor.

The rearrangement joins TRBV10-1 to TRBJ2-5, with a tentative D call TRBD2 (5 bases). Trimming took 4 bases from V and 5 from J, leaving 11 bases between them. The CDR3 extends over 13 amino acids. Germline V gene data show CDR1 as WNHNN and CDR2 as SYGVQD (reference sequence). The CDR3 loop is CASSGGSGETQYF. The CDR3 DNA reads TGCGCCAGCAGTGGAGGGTCGGGTGAGACCCAGTACTTC.

This rearrangement joins TRBV12-5 to TRBJ2-5, with D possibly TRBD1 on 6 matching bases. CDR3 length: 13 residues. V was cut by 1 base and J by 4 bases, with 7 bases left in between. CDR1 and CDR2 (germline): LGHNT, FRNRAP. CDR3 amino acids: CASGLEGGETQYF. CDR3 nucleotide sequence: TGTGCTAGTGGTTTGGAAGGGGGAGAGACCCAGTACTTC.

The rearrangement joins TRBV4-3 to TRBJ2-4, with a weak D call TRBD1 (5 bases). Trimming pared 0 bases from V and 1 base from J, leaving 13 bases between. CDR1 and CDR2 from the germline V gene are LGHNA and YSLEER. The CDR3 sequence is 17 residues long. Here the CDR3 DNA reads TGCGCCAGCAGCCAAGATTACAGGCCCTTGGCCAAAAACATTCAGTACTTC. This codes for CASSQDYRPLAKNIQYF.

V usage is TRBV5-5 and J usage is TRBJ1-5; maybe TRBD1 (6 bases). Germline values: CDR1 SGHKS, CDR2 YYEKEE (reference sequence). Trimming shortened V by 4 bases and J by 2 bases, and 13 bases separated the two germline ends. The CDR3 loop spans 15 amino acids. The CDR3 coding sequence is TGTGCCAGCAGCCCAAAGGCAGGGGGCAATCAGCCCCAGCATTTT. It codes for CASSPKAGGNQPQHF.

V gene TRBV13 combines with J gene TRBJ2-7; 11 nucleotides line up with TRBD2. This CDR3 contains 20 residues. Germline CDR1 PRHDT, CDR2 FYEKMQ (reference sequence). The junction had 22 bases not matched to a gene; V was cut back by 5 bases and J by 4 bases. The CDR3 protein is CASSHRDSGRAIQGPYEQYF. The CDR3 coding sequence is TGTGCCAGCAGCCACCGAGATAGCGGGAGGGCCATTCAAGGCCCTTACGAGCAGTACTTC. Filled out from reference TRBV13 and TRBJ2-7, the complete variable domain reads AAGVIQSPRHLIKEKRETATLKCYPIPRHDTVYWYQQGPGQDPQFLISFYEKMQSDKGSIPDRFSAQQFSDYHSELNMSSLELGDSALYFCASSHRDSGRAIQGPYEQYFGPGTRLTVT.

The CDR3 DNA reads as TGTGCCAGTCGACGGACTAGCGGCTCCTACGAGCAGTACTTC. This gives the protein CASRRTSGSYEQYF. The rearrangement joins TRBV27 to TRBJ2-7, with TRBD2 matching over 10 bases. CDR1 and CDR2 from the germline V gene are MNHEY and SMNVEV (reference sequence). This CDR3 is built from 14 residues. V shed 9 bases, J shed 0 bases, and the junction held 5 bases outside the gene matches.

The chain uses TRBV4-1 and TRBJ1-1, with TRBD1 identical over 9 bases. V shed 4 bases, J shed 0 bases, and the junction held 6 bases outside the gene matches. This CDR3 has 16 amino acids. The germline CDR1 and CDR2 sequences are MGHRA and YSYEKL. CDR3: CASSPGQGCMNTEAFF. The CDR3, as DNA: TGCGCCAGCAGCCCCGGACAGGGGTGCATGAACACTGAAGCTTTCTTT.

The chain combines TRBV19 with TRBJ1-1, with D perhaps TRBD1 (5 bases). Per germline, CDR1 LNHDA and CDR2 SQIVND (reference sequence). The CDR3 runs 16 residues. V shed 6 bases and J shed 6 bases, with 23 bases lying between them. Here the CDR3 DNA reads TGTGCCAGTAGAGGGGCACTCAGACATCGGTGGCCTGAAGCTTTCTTT. Translated: CASRGALRHRWPEAFF. Based on the CDR3 plus reference TRBV19 and TRBJ1-1, the full variable domain is DGGITQSPKYLFRKEGQNVTLSCEQNLNHDAMYWYRQDPGQGLRLIYYSQIVNDFQKGDIAEGYSVSREKKESFPLTVTSAQKNPTAFYLCASRGALRHRWPEAFFGQGTRLTVV.

This clone has only one observation. The chain recombines TRBV18 with TRBJ2-3; D is perhaps TRBD1 (6 bases). The CDR3 runs 15 residues. CDR1 is KGHSH and CDR2 is LQKENI in the germline V gene. V lost 6 bases and J 1 base, leaving 14 bases between the germline ends. CDR3 sequence: CASSPVGAGTDTQYF. CDR3 in DNA: TGTGCCAGCTCCCCCGTGGGGGCGGGCACAGATACGCAGTATTTT.

This clone was recorded only once. The chain carries TRBV4-1 and TRBJ2-1, with 8 bases identical to TRBD2. The V segment lost 2 bases and the J segment 6 bases; nucleotides outside the gene matches: 3. This CDR3 region has 14 residues. CDR1 is MGHRA, CDR2 YSYEKL, per germline. Here the CDR3 reads CASSQPGRANEQFF. The CDR3 DNA follows: TGCGCCAGCAGCCAACCCGGGAGGGCCAATGAGCAGTTCTTC.

The V gene is TRBV6-5, the J gene TRBJ1-4, with D possibly matching TRBD1 (6 bases). Trimming removed 5 bases from V and 8 bases from J, with 12 bases in between. This CDR3 contains 13 residues. The germline CDR1 and CDR2 sequences are MNHEY and SVGAGI. Here the CDR3 reads CASSRRGGEKLFF. The DNA for the CDR3 is TGTGCCAGCAGTCGACGAGGGGGGGAAAAACTGTTTTTT.

V and J are TRBV11-2 and TRBJ1-1; D unresolved. V lost 4 bases, J lost 1 base, and 16 bases lay in between. The germline CDR1 and CDR2 sequences are SGHAT and FQNNGV. CDR3 size: 16 residues. This CDR3 reads CASSSNIGIQNTEAFF. The CDR3 nucleotides read TGTGCCAGCAGCTCCAACATAGGGATACAGAACACTGAAGCTTTCTTT. Complete variable domain (other parts from reference TRBV11-2 and TRBJ1-1): EAGVAQSPRYKIIEKRQSVAFWCNPISGHATLYWYQQILGQGPKLLIQFQNNGVVDDSQLPKDRFSAERLKGVDSTLKIQPAKLEDSAVYLCASSSNIGIQNTEAFFGQGTRLTVV.